This T cell receptor (beta chain) was documented in a study of graft-versus-host responses after intestinal transplantation. Study-level information: The recipients all started with anti-thymocyte globulin induction and then took tacrolimus and steroids for 3 to 4 years.

A word on this clone: What it recognizes is unknown. One end of the junction fails to match germline, which may point to a read error.

TCRdb keeps only in-frame clones here, not all; method: immunoSEQ multiplex PCR. The table lists around 100,000 clones, approximately 93% of them singletons. Germline V lookup: CDR1 SNHLY, CDR2 FYNNEI. The CDR3 spans 14 residues. This sequence joins TRBV2 and TRBJ1-5, with TRBD1 matching 7 bases. The sample consisted of unstimulated CD8+ T cells sorted from spleen or lymph node cells, taken before intestinal transplant. This clonotype originated in a human donor who received an intestinal transplant. The CDR3 here is CASNEGGSNQPQHF. In nucleotides, the CDR3 is TGTGCCAGCAATGAAGGGGGCAGCAATCAGCCCCAGCATTTT. The full variable domain, completed using reference TRBV2 and TRBJ1-5, is EPEVTQTPSHQVTQMGQEVILRCVPISNHLYFYWYRQILGQKVEFLVSFYNNEISEKSEIFDDQFSVERPDGSNFTLKIRSTKLEDSAMYFCASNEGGSNQPQHFGDGTRLSIL.